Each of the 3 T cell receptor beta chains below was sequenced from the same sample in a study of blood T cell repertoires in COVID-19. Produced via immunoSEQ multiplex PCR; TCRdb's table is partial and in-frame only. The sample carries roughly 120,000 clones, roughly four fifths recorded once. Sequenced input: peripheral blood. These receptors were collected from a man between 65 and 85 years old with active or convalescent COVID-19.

This chain's CDR3 is CASSRQAGQDNEQFF. The CDR3 nucleotides read TGTGCCAGCAGCCGCCAAGCGGGACAGGACAATGAGCAGTTCTTC. The chain couples TRBV4-2 to TRBJ2-1, with D tentatively TRBD1 (8 bases). This CDR3 comprises 15 residues. The V gene lost 4 bases and the J gene lost 5 bases, with 15 bases spanning the gap. Germline loops: CDR1 LGHNA, CDR2 YNFKEQ.

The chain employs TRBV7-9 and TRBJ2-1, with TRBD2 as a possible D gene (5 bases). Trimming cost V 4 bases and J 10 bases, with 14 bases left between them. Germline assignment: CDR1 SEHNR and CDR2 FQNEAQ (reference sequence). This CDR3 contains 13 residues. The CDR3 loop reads CASSSGPTGEQFF. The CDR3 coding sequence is TGTGCCAGCAGCTCCGGACCTACGGGGGAGCAGTTCTTC. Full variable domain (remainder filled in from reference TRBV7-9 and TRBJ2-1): DTGVSQNPRHKITKRGQNVTFRCDPISEHNRLYWYRQTLGQGPEFLTYFQNEAQLEKSRLLSDRFSAERPKGSFSTLEIQRTEQGDSAMYLCASSSGPTGEQFFGPGTRLTVL.

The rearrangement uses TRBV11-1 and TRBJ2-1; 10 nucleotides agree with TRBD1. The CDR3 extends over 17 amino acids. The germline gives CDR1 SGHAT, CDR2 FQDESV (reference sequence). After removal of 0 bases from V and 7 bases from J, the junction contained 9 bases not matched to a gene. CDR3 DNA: TGTGCCAGCAGCTTAGCTGGACAGGGGGTATGGGTTAATGAGCAGTTCTTC. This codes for CASSLAGQGVWVNEQFF.